These 10 T cell receptor beta chains originate from one sample sequenced in a study of CXCR4 blockade with PD-1 therapy in pancreatic cancer. Profiled with immunoSEQ multiplex PCR; TCRdb holds only in-frame clones, not every one. The sample has 4,000 to 6,000 clones; around 50% are singletons. The specimen sequenced was tumor tissue. These receptors were collected from a human donor with pancreatic ductal adenocarcinoma.

The V call is TRBV29-1, the J call TRBJ2-7, with TRBD2 identical over 10 bases. The V segment lost 5 bases and the J segment 3 bases; nucleotides outside the gene matches: 10. Germline V CDR1 and CDR2: SQVTM, ANQGSEA. The CDR3 spans 15 residues. The CDR3 nucleotides read TGCAGCGTTCTCCTAGCGGGAGTCGGAATCTACGAGCAGTACTTC. This encodes CSVLLAGVGIYEQYF.

There are a few counts of this clone. The chain carries TRBV6-8 and TRBJ2-1; D uncertain. Trimming stripped 4 bases from V and 6 bases from J, with 19 bases between. Germline V gene data show CDR1 as MNHGY and CDR2 as SAAAGT. This CDR3 contains 16 residues. CDR3 sequence: CASSFPTRVLVNEQFF. The CDR3 DNA is TGTGCCAGCAGTTTTCCCACTCGGGTTTTAGTCAATGAGCAGTTCTTC.

There are a few counts of this clone. The chain is built from TRBV6-8 and TRBJ2-3, with 7 bases identical to TRBD1. V lost 10 bases to trimming and J lost 0 bases; unmatched junction nucleotides: 7. In germline, CDR1 is MNHGY, CDR2 SAAAGT. The CDR3 extends over 14 amino acids. CDR3 DNA: TGTGCCATCAGGGGACAGCCTAGCACAGATACGCAGTATTTT. Amino acids: CAIRGQPSTDTQYF.

The chain's CDR3 is CASSPYVKTGTEAFF. The CDR3 region has the DNA TGTGCCAGCAGTCCCTATGTGAAAACGGGGACTGAAGCTTTCTTT. V usage is TRBV27 and J usage is TRBJ1-1; unclear D gene. V shed 5 bases and J shed 5 bases, with 18 bases lying between them. This CDR3 comprises 15 residues. From germline, CDR1 is MNHEY and CDR2 SMNVEV (reference sequence).

The chain joins TRBV11-3 to TRBJ2-3; 9 nucleotides line up with TRBD2. This CDR3 spans 16 amino acids. J gave up 2 bases and V 1 base, and 4 bases lay outside the gene matches. Germline V lookup: CDR1 SGHNT, CDR2 YENEEA. CDR3 sequence reads: CASSLGAGGHTDTQYF. CDR3 nucleotide sequence: TGTGCCAGCAGCTTAGGAGCGGGAGGCCACACAGATACGCAGTATTTT. Complete variable domain (other parts from reference TRBV11-3 and TRBJ2-3): EAGVVQSPRYKIIEKKQPVAFWCNPISGHNTLYWYLQNLGQGPELLIRYENEEAVDDSQLPKDRFSAERLKGVDSTLKIQPAELGDSAVYLCASSLGAGGHTDTQYFGPGTRLTVL.

The chain is built from TRBV5-1 and TRBJ1-1; D uncertain. Trimming took 1 base from V and 5 from J, leaving 12 bases between them. The CDR3 totals 14 residues. The germline gives CDR1 SGHRS, CDR2 YFSETQ. The CDR3 here is CASSLSGIGTEAFF. DNA for the CDR3: TGCGCCAGCAGCTTGTCGGGTATTGGGACTGAAGCTTTCTTT.

The chain has TRBV11-3 and TRBJ2-7; 7 bases agree with TRBD1. With V trimmed by 5 bases and J by 2 bases, 9 bases remained unmatched. CDR1 and CDR2 (germline): SGHNT, YENEEA. The CDR3 has 15 amino acids. The CDR3: CASSREGQGAYEQYF. CDR3 DNA sequence: TGTGCCAGCAGCCGGGAAGGGCAGGGGGCCTACGAGCAGTACTTC.

The V and J genes are TRBV9 and TRBJ2-2; D remains ambiguous. V was pared by 0 bases and J by 3 bases, with 6 bases between. The CDR3 extends over 14 amino acids. Germline loops: CDR1 SGDLS, CDR2 YYNGEE. Here the CDR3 DNA reads TGTGCCAGCAGCGTAGGCCAGTACACCGGGGAGCTGTTTTTT. Its protein is CASSVGQYTGELFF.

This clone was seen a few times. The missing CDR3 end, 1 residue past where the read stops, is filled in from the germline J gene. This chain connects TRBV6-1 to TRBJ2-3, with 8 bases aligning to TRBD2. Trimming at V came to 0 bases and at J to 0 bases, leaving 5 bases not matched to a gene. Germline lookup yields CDR1 MNHNS and CDR2 SASEGT. The CDR3 is 17 residues long. CDR3 in amino acids: CASSEALAGSSTDTQYF. Incomplete CDR3 DNA: TGTGCCAGCAGTGAAGCGCTAGCGGGTTCTAGCACAGATACGCAGTAT.

This chain links TRBV19 with TRBJ1-1, with TRBD1 matching 8 bases. Per the germline V gene, CDR1 is LNHDA and CDR2 is SQIVND (reference sequence). The CDR3 runs 13 residues. Germline trimming cut 6 bases from V and 4 bases from J; bases unmatched to any gene: 4. The CDR3 sequence: CASSTDRGTEAFF. CDR3 coding DNA: TGTGCCAGTAGCACTGACAGGGGCACTGAAGCTTTCTTT.